This T cell receptor beta chain was obtained from a study of cytotoxic CD8 clonotypes in ibrutinib-treated CLL. The wider study: Within the patient group, roughly 12 were relapsed/refractory and over 14 treatment-naive, and roughly 18 were IGHV unmutated. Partial response occurred in around 24 patients and complete response in 2; at median approximately 70 months, approximately 14 remained remitted and approximately twelve progressed.

Target depth was 1 in 200,000 to 1 in 1 million T cells, about 10x per clonotype. The table came from immunoSEQ multiplex PCR; TCRdb's copy has only in-frame clones and leaves some out. The table has some 20,000 clones, over 70% seen once; the top ten hold 5.7%. Germline assignment: CDR1 SGHRS and CDR2 YFSETQ. The CDR3 loop spans 15 amino acids. Trimming removed 8 bases at V and 7 bases at J, with 24 bases between. Notes on the study in general: Public clonotypes, found uncommonly, either contracted or stayed stable on treatment.

The count of this clone is one. Its target is unknown. Sequenced here: PBMCs, sampled before ibrutinib treatment. The rearrangement uses TRBV5-1 and TRBJ1-2; D ambiguous. The clonotype comes from a human donor with chronic lymphocytic leukemia. The CDR3 DNA is TGCGCCAGTACTCAATCGGACCCCCCACCCATTGGCTACACCTTC. Its translation: CASTQSDPPPIGYTF.